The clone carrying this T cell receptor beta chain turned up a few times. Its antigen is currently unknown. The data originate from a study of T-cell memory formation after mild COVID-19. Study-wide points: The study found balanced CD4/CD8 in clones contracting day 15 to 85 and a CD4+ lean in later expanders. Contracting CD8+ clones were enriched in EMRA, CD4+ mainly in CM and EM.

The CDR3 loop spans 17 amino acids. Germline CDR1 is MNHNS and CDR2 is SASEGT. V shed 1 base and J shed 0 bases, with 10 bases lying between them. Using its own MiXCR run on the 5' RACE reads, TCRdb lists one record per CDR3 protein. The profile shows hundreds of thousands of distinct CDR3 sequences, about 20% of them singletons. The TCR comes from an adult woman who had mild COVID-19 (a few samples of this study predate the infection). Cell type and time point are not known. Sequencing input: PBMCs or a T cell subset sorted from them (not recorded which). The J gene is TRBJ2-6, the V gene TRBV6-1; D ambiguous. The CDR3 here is CASSEERWTSGANVLTF. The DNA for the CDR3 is TGTGCCAGCAGTGAAGAACGGTGGACCTCTGGGGCCAACGTCCTGACTTTC.